These 23 T cell receptor beta chains were sequenced from one sample in a study of T-cell reconstitution after alpha-beta-depleted transplantation in children (dated by TCRdb to about 2016). Libraries came from PCR. Instrument used: Illumina HiSeq 2500. To normalize quantification of the TCRbeta repertoire, the TCR libraries were built with molecular barcoding that relied on unique molecular identifiers. TCRdb trimmed the raw reads at Q25, called clones with MiXCR and kept productive beta chains. CDR3 protein duplicates are merged, each entry listing the most common genes and DNA. The sample table contains 200,000 to 250,000 distinct CDR3 sequences; only one count was recorded for roughly 10% of them. Under 30% of the sample is taken by the ten largest. The sample's treatment or condition, from its label and the paper: allogeneic hematopoietic cell transplantation with graft depleted of TCRalphabeta T cells and CD19 B cells.

Sequenced here: PBMCs, sampled before TCRalphabeta/CD19-depleted stem cell transplant. The receptor source for this set is a child less than two years old with acute myeloid leukemia, due to receive a stem cell transplant.

The chain has TRBV18 and TRBJ1-4, with D uncertain. In germline, CDR1 is KGHSH, CDR2 LQKENI. The CDR3 runs to 13 residues. V gave up 3 bases and J gave up 7 bases, with 9 bases separating them. CDR3 sequence (DNA): TGTGCCAGCTCACCTTCAGAAGGTGAAAAACTGTTTTTT. Translated, it gives CASSPSEGEKLFF.

This clonotype appeared many times. This sequence joins TRBV29-1 and TRBJ2-7; TRBD1 agrees at 7 bases. Trimming took 6 bases from V and 2 from J; bases not matched to a gene: 7. CDR3 length: 13 residues. The germline gives CDR1 SQVTM, CDR2 ANQGSEA. CDR3 protein: CSVTDRTPYEQYF. The CDR3 DNA follows: TGCAGCGTCACGGACAGGACCCCCTACGAGCAGTACTTC.

In its sample, this clonotype was seen many times. The chain is built from TRBV9 and TRBJ2-1, with 9 nucleotides matching TRBD2. V trimming: 3 bases; J trimming: 1 base; junction bases outside the gene matches: 8. The V gene's germline CDR1 is SGDLS and CDR2 YYNGEE. This CDR3 region has 17 residues. DNA of the CDR3: TGTGCCAGCAGCGCCCGTCGAGCGGGAGGATCCTACAATGAGCAGTTCTTC. It specifies CASSARRAGGSYNEQFF.

In this sample, this clonotype turned up many times. J is TRBJ2-5 and V is TRBV5-1, with D uncertain. Trimming pared 4 bases from V and 0 bases from J, leaving 10 bases between. The germline V gene encodes CDR1 SGHRS and CDR2 YFSETQ. This CDR3 contains 14 residues. CDR3 nucleotides: TGCGCCAGCAGCCTAATACAGAACCAAGAGACCCAGTACTTC. Translated: CASSLIQNQETQYF.

At least ten counts were recorded for this clonotype. This chain uses TRBV4-1 with TRBJ1-5; D is perhaps TRBD1 (5 bases). The V gene's germline CDR1 is MGHRA and CDR2 YSYEKL. The CDR3 spans 15 residues. Trimming left V 1 base short and J 4 bases short, with 11 bases between. Here the CDR3 reads CASSQGWGENQPQHF. DNA for the CDR3: TGCGCCAGCAGCCAAGGGTGGGGGGAAAATCAGCCCCAGCATTTT.

The chain employs TRBV20-1 and TRBJ2-7; 7 bases align to TRBD2. CDR3 length equals 13 residues. The trim removed 6 bases at V and 4 bases at J, leaving 9 bases unmatched. Looked up from germline, CDR1 is DFQATT and CDR2 is SNEGSKA (reference sequence). As DNA, the CDR3 is TGCAGTGCCTCCCATAGCGGGCCTTACGAGCAGTACTTC. It specifies CSASHSGPYEQYF.

This clonotype was counted at least ten times. The chain recombines TRBV7-2 with TRBJ1-1, with D hard to call. Deletions cut 10 bases from V and 1 base from J, with 13 bases between. This CDR3 comprises 13 residues. Per the germline V gene, CDR1 is SGHTA and CDR2 is FQGNSA. This CDR3 is CATSRVANTEAFF. The DNA for the CDR3 is TGTGCCACCTCGAGGGTGGCGAACACTGAAGCTTTCTTT.

This clonotype was recorded many times. The chain has TRBV27 and TRBJ1-5; maybe TRBD1 (5 bases). CDR3 size: 16 residues. V was pared by 2 bases and J by 0 bases, with 11 bases between. The germline CDR1 and CDR2 sequences are MNHEY and SMNVEV (reference sequence). The CDR3 sequence: CASSLPGGDSNQPQHF. The CDR3 coding sequence is TGTGCCAGCAGTTTACCCGGGGGGGATAGCAATCAGCCCCAGCATTTT.

Ten or more counts support this clonotype. The chain has TRBV20-1 and TRBJ2-1, with D possibly being TRBD1 or TRBD2 (5 bases each). V was trimmed by 3 bases and J by 1 base, leaving 13 bases between them. Germline assignment: CDR1 DFQATT and CDR2 SNEGSKA (reference sequence). The CDR3 has 15 residues. The CDR3 DNA follows: TGCAGTGCTAGGTCCTCGGGGCCTTCCTACAATGAGCAGTTCTTC. Protein: CSARSSGPSYNEQFF.

This clonotype was seen repeatedly, ten times or more. The V and J genes are TRBV5-1 and TRBJ1-1; a possible D gene is TRBD1 (5 bases). The length of the CDR3 is 13 residues. The V end was cut by 4 bases, the J end by 0 bases, with 7 bases between. Germline CDR1 reads SGHRS; CDR2 reads YFSETQ. The DNA of the CDR3 is TGCGCCAGCAGCGGGACCATGAACACTGAAGCTTTCTTT. Amino acids: CASSGTMNTEAFF.

This clonotype was counted at least ten times. The V and J genes are TRBV3-1 and TRBJ2-5, with no clear D. With 2 bases removed from V and 4 bases from J, the gap between germline ends came to 8 bases. This CDR3 contains 13 residues. Germline V lookup: CDR1 LGHDT, CDR2 YNNKEL (reference sequence). The CDR3 DNA sequence: TGTGCCAGCAGCCAAACCCCCCGAGAGACCCAGTACTTC. This sequence encodes CASSQTPRETQYF.

This clonotype was counted at least ten times. The chain links TRBV20-1 to TRBJ2-3; no reliable D call. CDR1 is DFQATT and CDR2 is SNEGSKA in the germline V gene (reference sequence). V was clipped by 6 bases and J by 1 base, with 11 bases between them. This CDR3 comprises 13 residues. CDR3 DNA sequence: TGCAGTGCCCCGTTTTGGCGCACAGATACGCAGTATTTT. This codes for CSAPFWRTDTQYF.

This clonotype was found many times. This rearrangement joins TRBV20-1 to TRBJ1-5; TRBD1 might be the D (5 bases). V was pared by 0 bases and J by 0 bases, with 15 bases between. Per germline, CDR1 DFQATT and CDR2 SNEGSKA (reference sequence). The CDR3 consists of 17 residues. CDR3 residues: CSARDPARAYSNQPQHF. In DNA form, the CDR3 reads TGCAGTGCTAGAGATCCGGCCAGGGCCTATAGCAATCAGCCCCAGCATTTT.

Many counts were recorded for this clonotype. V usage is TRBV5-1 and J usage is TRBJ2-1, with D possibly being TRBD1 or TRBD2 (5 bases each). The CDR3 is made up of 15 amino acids. CDR1 is SGHRS and CDR2 is YFSETQ in the germline V gene. V lost 0 bases, J lost 4 bases, and 11 bases lay in between. The CDR3 protein is CASSLAGTLYNEQFF. For the CDR3, the DNA is TGCGCCAGCAGCTTGGCCGGGACGCTTTACAATGAGCAGTTCTTC.

This clonotype was seen once. The chain employs TRBV5-6 and TRBJ2-5; D perhaps matches TRBD1 (5 bases). This CDR3 comprises 13 residues. The V and J ends lost 8 bases and 3 bases respectively, with 14 bases between them. Germline CDR1 SGHDT, CDR2 YYEEEE. The CDR3 spells CARGLGQKETQYF. The CDR3 coding sequence is TGTGCCAGGGGCTTGGGGCAGAAAGAGACCCAGTACTTC. Based on the CDR3 plus reference TRBV5-6 and TRBJ2-5, the full variable domain is DAGVTQSPTHLIKTRGQQVTLRCSPKSGHDTVSWYQQALGQGPQFIFQYYEEEERQRGNFPDRFSGHQFPNYSSELNVNALLLGDSALYLCARGLGQKETQYFGPGTRLLVL.

The V and J genes are TRBV18 and TRBJ2-1, with 9 bases identical to TRBD1. Germline CDR1 and CDR2: KGHSH and LQKENI. The CDR3 is 12 amino acids. The trim removed 4 bases at V and 15 bases at J, leaving 7 bases unmatched. The CDR3 nucleotides are TGTGCCAGCTCACGAACTCCGGGACAGGGGTTCTTC. Its protein product is CASSRTPGQGFF.

This clonotype was seen ten or more times. The V gene is TRBV20-1, the J gene TRBJ1-1, with 7 bases aligning to TRBD1. The V gene end was trimmed by 3 bases and the J gene end by 3 bases; junction bases not matched to a gene: 7. Germline V CDR1 and CDR2: DFQATT, SNEGSKA (reference sequence). This CDR3 region has 14 residues. Here the CDR3 reads CSARVTGIYTEAFF. CDR3 sequence (DNA): TGCAGTGCTAGGGTGACAGGGATTTACACTGAAGCTTTCTTT.

This clonotype was counted ten times or more. The chain has TRBV20-1 and TRBJ1-1, with unresolved D. Germline CDR1 and CDR2: DFQATT and SNEGSKA (reference sequence). The CDR3 totals 14 residues. Between the trimmed V and J ends, which lost 6 bases and 3 bases, there was a span of 17 bases. CDR3 sequence: CSALWVGADTEAFF. The CDR3, as DNA: TGCAGTGCCCTATGGGTGGGTGCGGACACTGAAGCTTTCTTT.

This clonotype was seen repeatedly, ten times or more. V is TRBV2 and J is TRBJ2-1; D gene uncertain. Deletions cut 6 bases from V and 6 bases from J, with 18 bases between. The CDR3 totals 15 residues. The germline V gene encodes CDR1 SNHLY and CDR2 FYNNEI. This CDR3 is CASSETLGTGNEQFF. The CDR3 DNA sequence: TGTGCCAGCAGCGAGACTTTGGGTACGGGCAATGAGCAGTTCTTC.

This clonotype was seen repeatedly, ten times or more. The rearrangement links TRBV6-1 to TRBJ2-7, with 8 nucleotides matching TRBD1. Germline CDR1 and CDR2: MNHNS and SASEGT. The CDR3 length is 15 residues. The V and J ends lost 5 bases and 1 base, in that order; junction bases with no gene match: 7. The CDR3: CASSLRQGWSYEQYF. CDR3 sequence (DNA): TGTGCCAGCAGTCTCCGACAGGGGTGGTCCTACGAGCAGTACTTC.

The sample holds many counts of this clonotype. The chain uses TRBV5-1 and TRBJ1-2, with D unclear. The CDR3 loop spans 15 amino acids. Germline values: CDR1 SGHRS, CDR2 YFSETQ. Trimming cost V 0 bases and J 0 bases, with 9 bases left between them. The CDR3 nucleotides read TGCGCCAGCAGCTTGGACCTTGTAGCTAACTATGGCTACACCTTC. As protein: CASSLDLVANYGYTF.

Many counts were recorded for this clonotype. The chain combines TRBV6-2 or TRBV6-3 with TRBJ2-5, with 7 bases lining up with TRBD1. V shed 5 bases, J shed 3 bases, and the junction held 6 bases outside the gene matches. This CDR3 has 14 residues. Germline-derived CDR1 and CDR2 are MNHEY and SVGEGT. In DNA, the CDR3 is TGTGCCAGCAGTCCCGGGACAGCTGAAGAGACCCAGTACTTC. Its protein product is CASSPGTAEETQYF.

A note on this clonotype: A much larger clone differs from this one at a single base, so this may be a read error. The chain has TRBV12-3 or TRBV12-4 and TRBJ2-1; a possible D gene is TRBD1 (5 bases). The CDR3 is 11 amino acids. V dropped 6 bases and J dropped 11 bases, with 11 bases sitting between them. The CDR3 spells CASRGVNKQFF. DNA for the CDR3: TGTGCCAGCAGAGGGGTAAATAAGCAGTTCTTC.